This passage covers 30 T cell receptor beta chains from one sample sequenced in a study of blood T cells in healthy people across ages. A second PCR, run for roughly 6 to 11 cycles, used a sample-barcoded 5' primer plus a J-beta primer mix. From the 5' RACE reads, TCRdb called clonotypes with MiXCR, one entry per CDR3 protein. Among roughly 1,800,000 distinct CDR3 sequences listed, about 49% were seen once. The source material was blood. The receptors originated from a woman aged 35 to 49 in good health.

The chain has TRBV24-1 and TRBJ2-5, with TRBD1 as a possible D gene (6 bases). Germline CDR1 KGHDR, CDR2 SFDVKD. There are 14 residues in the CDR3. The V and J ends lost 4 bases and 11 bases respectively, with 19 bases between them. CDR3 DNA: TGTGCCACCAGTGAACCGTGGACAGTTTTGGAGCAGTACTTC. Residues: CATSEPWTVLEQYF.

CDR3 protein: CSAANNGNYGYTF. The CDR3 region has the DNA TGCAGCGCCGCGAACAATGGAAACTATGGCTACACCTTC. The chain employs TRBV29-1 and TRBJ1-2; D unclear. Germline V lookup: CDR1 SQVTM, CDR2 ANQGSEA. CDR3 length: 13 residues. V was trimmed by 7 bases and J by 2 bases, leaving 14 bases between them. Full variable domain (missing parts from reference TRBV29-1 and TRBJ1-2): SAVISQKPSRDICQRGTSLTIQCQVDSQVTMMFWYRQQPGQSLTLIATANQGSEATYESGFVIDKFPISRPNLTFSTLTVSNMSPEDSSIYLCSAANNGNYGYTFGSGTRLTVV.

J is TRBJ2-7 and V is TRBV10-3; D unclear. Trimming left V 6 bases short and J 2 bases short, with 11 bases between. This CDR3 is 13 amino acids long. In germline, CDR1 is ENHRY, CDR2 SYGVKD. CDR3 sequence reads: CAISRDRAYEQYF. The CDR3 DNA follows: TGTGCCATCAGCAGAGACCGTGCCTACGAGCAGTACTTC.

This clonotype appeared a few times. The V and J genes are TRBV27 and TRBJ2-5; tentatively, D is TRBD2 (6 bases). The J call is doubtful: the DNA matches TRBJ2-7 better. The CDR3 spans 15 residues. Per germline, CDR1 MNHEY and CDR2 SMNVEV (reference sequence). Written as DNA, the CDR3 is TGTGCCAGCAGTCCCAGGCGGGGCTCCAACTACGAGCAGTACTTC. Its translation is CASSPRRGSNYEQYF.

V gene TRBV20-1 combines with J gene TRBJ1-4, with unresolved D. Germline V CDR1 and CDR2: DFQATT, SNEGSKA (reference sequence). V lost 0 bases and J 0 bases, leaving 11 bases between the germline ends. The CDR3 length is 16 residues. CDR3 DNA: TGCAGTGCTAGAGATAGTAACGTTGCAACTAATGAAAAACTGTTTTTT. It codes for CSARDSNVATNEKLFF.

The J gene is TRBJ2-7, the V gene TRBV7-9; 9 positions agree with TRBD1. The V and J ends lost 5 bases and 5 bases, in that order; junction bases with no gene match: 7. Per germline, CDR1 SEHNR and CDR2 FQNEAQ (reference sequence). CDR3 size: 14 residues. The CDR3, as DNA: TGTGCCAGCAGCGGGACAGGGAAGGCCCACGAGCAGTACTTC. The encoded protein is CASSGTGKAHEQYF.

The chain combines TRBV6-1 with TRBJ2-3, with D possibly called TRBD1 or TRBD2 (5 bases each). This CDR3 contains 14 residues. The V gene lost 6 bases and the J gene lost 4 bases, with 14 bases spanning the gap. Germline CDR1 reads MNHNS; CDR2 reads SASEGT. The CDR3 loop is CASSGTRVADTQYF. Here the CDR3 DNA reads TGTGCCAGCAGCGGGACCCGCGTGGCAGATACGCAGTATTTT.

Notes on this clonotype: This clone may be a read error of a much larger clone one base away. The V call is TRBV9, the J call TRBJ2-7; TRBD2 agrees at 9 bases. V dropped 0 bases and J dropped 2; count of bases not matched to a gene: 3. Germline-derived CDR1 and CDR2 are SGDLS and YYNGEE. The CDR3 runs 15 residues. Written as DNA, the CDR3 is TGTGCCAGCAGCGTAGAAGCGGGGGGCCCCTACGAGCAGTACTTC. It specifies CASSVEAGGPYEQYF.

This clonotype has just a few counts. The chain couples TRBV11-2 to TRBJ1-6; weak D call: TRBD1 (5 bases). The germline V gene encodes CDR1 SGHAT and CDR2 FQNNGV. V was cut by 5 bases and J by 13 bases, with 12 bases left in between. The CDR3 has 12 amino acids. CDR3 residues: CASSPGSGPLHF. The CDR3 DNA is TGTGCCAGCAGCCCCGGATCAGGGCCCCTCCACTTT.

The chain employs TRBV20-1 and TRBJ2-1; TRBD1 aligns across 9 bases. CDR3 size: 13 residues. Germline loops: CDR1 DFQATT, CDR2 SNEGSKA (reference sequence). V shed 4 bases and J 4 bases; nucleotides not matched to a gene: 2. Here the CDR3 reads CSATGTGYNEQFF. The CDR3 nucleotides read TGCAGTGCTACCGGGACAGGGTACAATGAGCAGTTCTTC.

The chain combines TRBV20-1 with TRBJ1-2; 8 nucleotides line up with TRBD1. Germline V gene data show CDR1 as DFQATT and CDR2 as SNEGSKA (reference sequence). J lost 7 bases, V lost 6 bases, and 7 bases had no gene match. The CDR3 consists of 12 residues. The CDR3 sequence is CSANDRGSGYTF. The CDR3 bases are TGCAGTGCGAACGACAGGGGTAGTGGCTACACCTTC.

This clonotype appeared a single time. The CDR3 region has the DNA TGTGCCACCAGCAGCGATTCAGGGTCAAGGTCTAGAGCCAAAAACATTCAGTACTTC. The encoded protein is CATSSDSGSRSRAKNIQYF. The chain carries TRBV15 and TRBJ2-4; possible D gene TRBD1, 5 bases. Trimming left V 3 bases short and J 0 bases short, with 21 bases between. Germline V lookup: CDR1 LNHNV, CDR2 YYDKDF (reference sequence). The length of the CDR3 is 19 residues.

This clonotype was detected only a few times. The rearrangement joins TRBV24-1 to TRBJ2-7, with D perhaps matching TRBD2 (6 bases). Trimming removed 2 bases from V and 0 bases from J, with 10 bases in between. Germline V gene lookup returns CDR1 KGHDR and CDR2 SFDVKD. This CDR3 comprises 15 residues. CDR3 coding DNA: TGTGCCACCAGTGATTCCGGGGGATACTCCTACGAGCAGTACTTC. Protein product: CATSDSGGYSYEQYF.

The chain has TRBV24-1 and TRBJ2-3; tentatively, D is TRBD2 (5 bases). Trimming stripped 0 bases from V and 6 bases from J, with 18 bases between. CDR3 length: 17 residues. CDR1 is KGHDR, CDR2 SFDVKD, per germline. The CDR3 DNA is TGTGCCACCAGTGATTTGTGGCTAGCACAAGTGTGCGATACGCAGTATTTT. It yields the protein CATSDLWLAQVCDTQYF.

CDR3 in DNA: TGTGCCAGCAGCTTAGTAGCCCCGGGGGGCTACACCTTC. This sequence encodes CASSLVAPGGYTF. The genes are TRBV7-9 and TRBJ1-2; D remains unclear. Germline loops: CDR1 SEHNR, CDR2 FQNEAQ (reference sequence). Trimming stripped 1 base from V and 8 bases from J, with 11 bases between. The CDR3 has 13 residues.

V and J are TRBV18 and TRBJ2-5; TRBD2 matches at 14 bases. From germline, CDR1 is KGHSH and CDR2 LQKENI. The junction had 11 bases not matched to a gene; V was cut back by 8 bases and J by 6 bases. The CDR3 spans 16 residues. CDR3 in DNA: TGTGCCAGCGGACTCGGGACTAGCGGGGGTGACAAGACCCAGTACTTC. Its protein is CASGLGTSGGDKTQYF.

This sequence joins TRBV20-1 and TRBJ1-2; TRBD1 aligns across 8 bases. The CDR3 consists of 15 residues. Germline V CDR1 and CDR2: DFQATT, SNEGSKA (reference sequence). Trimming cost V 1 base and J 2 bases; bases outside gene matches: 6. CDR3 DNA: TGCAGTGCTAGAGGGAGACAGGGGAAAAACTATGGCTACACCTTC. Amino acids: CSARGRQGKNYGYTF.

The chain employs TRBV20-1 and TRBJ2-1; 10 nucleotides match TRBD2. The CDR3 has 16 residues. CDR1 DFQATT and CDR2 SNEGSKA come from the germline V gene (reference sequence). The junction had 9 bases not matched to a gene; V was cut back by 1 base and J by 6 bases. CDR3 sequence (DNA): TGCAGTGCTAGAGCCCCGTCAGCGGGGGGGCCCAATGAGCAGTTCTTC. Its protein is CSARAPSAGGPNEQFF.

Concerning this clonotype itself: A read error may be the cause here, since a much bigger clone is one base away. This chain uses TRBV6-2 or TRBV6-3 with TRBJ2-1; the match to TRBD1 covers 9 bases. The CDR3 has 15 amino acids. Trimming removed 6 bases from V and 5 bases from J; junction bases left unmatched: 8. Germline CDR1 is MNHEY and CDR2 is SVGEGT. CDR3 residues: CASRAGQGADNEQFF. As DNA, the CDR3 is TGTGCCAGCAGGGCGGGACAGGGAGCTGACAATGAGCAGTTCTTC.

The chain employs TRBV20-1 and TRBJ2-1; 15 bases line up with TRBD2. In germline, CDR1 is DFQATT, CDR2 SNEGSKA (reference sequence). With 3 bases clipped from V and 9 bases from J, the junction kept 9 bases outside the gene matches. The CDR3 covers 16 residues. The CDR3: CSASTTGTSGGREQFF. DNA for the CDR3: TGCAGTGCTAGCACCACCGGGACTAGCGGGGGGCGTGAGCAGTTCTTC.

V usage is TRBV10-3 and J usage is TRBJ1-2; 7 bases fit TRBD1. The CDR3 spans 14 residues. Germline V gene lookup returns CDR1 ENHRY and CDR2 SYGVKD. The V gene end was trimmed by 6 bases and the J gene end by 5 bases; junction bases not matched to a gene: 9. The CDR3 spells CAISDDRDGYGYTF. CDR3 nucleotides: TGTGCCATCAGCGACGACAGGGACGGATATGGCTACACCTTC.

This clonotype was recorded a few times. The genes are TRBV28 and TRBJ1-2, with D possibly TRBD1 on 5 matching bases. Trimming left V 6 bases short and J 0 bases short, with 8 bases between. This CDR3 is built from 13 residues. Germline V gene data show CDR1 as MDHEN and CDR2 as SYDVKM. CDR3 region: CASRQTANYGYTF. CDR3 in DNA: TGTGCCAGCAGGCAGACAGCTAACTATGGCTACACCTTC.

The rearrangement links TRBV7-9 to TRBJ2-1; maybe TRBD1 (6 bases). Trimming shortened V by 1 base and J by 3 bases, and 22 bases separated the two germline ends. From germline, CDR1 is SEHNR and CDR2 FQNEAQ (reference sequence). CDR3 length: 19 residues. In DNA form, the CDR3 reads TGTGCCAGCAGCTTAGTTCGGCAGGGGAACTCGCTCTACTACAATGAGCAGTTCTTC. As protein: CASSLVRQGNSLYYNEQFF.

In its sample, this clonotype was seen a few times. This chain uses TRBV5-1 with TRBJ2-7; 7 bases agree with TRBD2. The V gene end was trimmed by 0 bases and the J gene end by 2 bases; junction bases not matched to a gene: 8. The CDR3 is 16 amino acids. Germline values: CDR1 SGHRS, CDR2 YFSETQ. The CDR3 protein is CASSLDGGIPTYEQYF. The DNA for the CDR3 is TGCGCCAGCAGCTTGGACGGGGGGATTCCCACCTACGAGCAGTACTTC. The whole variable domain, remainder taken from reference TRBV5-1 and TRBJ2-7, is KAGVTQTPRYLIKTRGQQVTLSCSPISGHRSVSWYQQTPGQGLQFLFEYFSETQRNKGNFPGRFSGRQFSNSRSEMNVSTLELGDSALYLCASSLDGGIPTYEQYFGPGTRLTVT.

The J gene is TRBJ1-2, the V gene TRBV6-1; 8 bases map to TRBD1. V was clipped by 8 bases and J by 1 base; unmatched bases: 3. This CDR3 is 13 amino acids long. Germline CDR1 is MNHNS and CDR2 is SASEGT. The CDR3 sequence: CASEQGVNYGYTF. CDR3 nucleotide sequence: TGTGCCAGCGAACAGGGGGTTAACTATGGCTACACCTTC.

The table lists this clonotype with a count of one. This chain joins TRBV19 and TRBJ1-2, with D maybe TRBD1 (6 bases). The CDR3 length is 14 residues. CDR1 and CDR2 from the germline V gene are LNHDA and SQIVND (reference sequence). V was clipped by 9 bases and J by 4 bases, with 18 bases between them. CDR3 sequence: CASGGQGPFYGYTF. CDR3 bases: TGTGCCAGCGGGGGGCAGGGGCCGTTCTATGGCTACACCTTC. The entire variable domain, with the rest obtained from reference TRBV19 and TRBJ1-2, is as follows: DGGITQSPKYLFRKEGQNVTLSCEQNLNHDAMYWYRQDPGQGLRLIYYSQIVNDFQKGDIAEGYSVSREKKESFPLTVTSAQKNPTAFYLCASGGQGPFYGYTFGSGTRLTVV.

The chain employs TRBV7-9 and TRBJ2-5, with TRBD2 as a possible D gene (5 bases). CDR3 size: 12 residues. V was pared by 5 bases and J by 7 bases, with 11 bases between. The germline V gene encodes CDR1 SEHNR and CDR2 FQNEAQ (reference sequence). The CDR3 loop reads CASSPPSRTQYF. CDR3 nucleotide sequence: TGTGCCAGCAGCCCTCCTAGCCGGACCCAGTACTTC. Full variable domain (outside the CDR3, taken from reference TRBV7-9 and TRBJ2-5): DTGVSQNPRHKITKRGQNVTFRCDPISEHNRLYWYRQTLGQGPEFLTYFQNEAQLEKSRLLSDRFSAERPKGSFSTLEIQRTEQGDSAMYLCASSPPSRTQYFGPGTRLLVL.

This clonotype was found a few times. The rearrangement uses TRBV20-1 and TRBJ2-1; 8 positions agree with TRBD2. This CDR3 is built from 13 residues. The germline V gene encodes CDR1 DFQATT and CDR2 SNEGSKA (reference sequence). V shed 2 bases, J shed 5 bases, and the junction held 2 bases outside the gene matches. The CDR3 sequence: CSARRGGDNEQFF. The CDR3 DNA reads TGCAGTGCTAGACGGGGGGGGGACAATGAGCAGTTCTTC.

The rearrangement uses TRBV7-9 and TRBJ2-1; TRBD1 is a possible D gene (6 bases). The CDR3 is 14 amino acids. In germline, CDR1 is SEHNR, CDR2 FQNEAQ (reference sequence). V lost 5 bases and J 5 bases, leaving 13 bases between the germline ends. The CDR3 spells CASSRTAEDNEQFF. The CDR3 DNA is TGTGCCAGCAGCCGGACAGCAGAGGACAATGAGCAGTTCTTC.

The J gene is TRBJ1-6, the V gene TRBV4-2, with 9 bases identical to TRBD1. Germline assignment: CDR1 LGHNA and CDR2 YNFKEQ. This CDR3 is 15 amino acids long. With 4 bases clipped from V and 10 bases from J, the junction kept 8 bases outside the gene matches. CDR3 DNA sequence: TGTGCCAGCAGCCCGGGGACAGGGCCCAACTCACCCCTCCACTTT. Protein product: CASSPGTGPNSPLHF.